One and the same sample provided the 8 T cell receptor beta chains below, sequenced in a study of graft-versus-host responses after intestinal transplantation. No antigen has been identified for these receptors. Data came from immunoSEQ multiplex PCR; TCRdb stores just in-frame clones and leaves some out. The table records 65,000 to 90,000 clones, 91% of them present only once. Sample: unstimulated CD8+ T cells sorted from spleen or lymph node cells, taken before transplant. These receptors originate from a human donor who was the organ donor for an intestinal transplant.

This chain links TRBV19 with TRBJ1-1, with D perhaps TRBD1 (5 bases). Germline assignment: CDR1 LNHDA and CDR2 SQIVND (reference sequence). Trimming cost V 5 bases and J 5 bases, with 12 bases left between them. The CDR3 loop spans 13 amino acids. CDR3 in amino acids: CASSGDGGTEAFF. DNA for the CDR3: TGTGCCAGTAGTGGGGACGGGGGGACTGAAGCTTTCTTT.

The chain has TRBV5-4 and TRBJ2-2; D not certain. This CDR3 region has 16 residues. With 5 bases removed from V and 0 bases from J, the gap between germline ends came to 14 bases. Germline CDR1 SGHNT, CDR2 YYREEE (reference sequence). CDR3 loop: CASRFFGVSNTGELFF. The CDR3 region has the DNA TGTGCCAGCAGATTTTTTGGTGTGTCGAACACCGGGGAGCTGTTTTTT.

The CDR3: CASSFGQYEQYF. The CDR3 coding sequence is TGTGCCAGTTCCTTCGGACAGTACGAGCAGTACTTC. This chain joins TRBV19 and TRBJ2-7, with D possibly matching TRBD1 (6 bases). Per germline, CDR1 LNHDA and CDR2 SQIVND (reference sequence). The CDR3 has 12 amino acids. The ends were cut back, 8 bases at V and 4 bases at J, with 12 bases in the middle. Combining the CDR3 with reference TRBV19 and TRBJ2-7 gives the whole variable domain DGGITQSPKYLFRKEGQNVTLSCEQNLNHDAMYWYRQDPGQGLRLIYYSQIVNDFQKGDIAEGYSVSREKKESFPLTVTSAQKNPTAFYLCASSFGQYEQYFGPGTRLTVT.

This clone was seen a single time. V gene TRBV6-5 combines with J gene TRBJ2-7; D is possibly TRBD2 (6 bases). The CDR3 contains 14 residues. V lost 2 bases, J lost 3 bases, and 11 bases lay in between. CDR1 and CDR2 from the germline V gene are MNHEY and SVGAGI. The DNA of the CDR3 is TGTGCCAGCAGTTACGACCTGCGGGGCTACGAGCAGTACTTC. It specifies CASSYDLRGYEQYF.

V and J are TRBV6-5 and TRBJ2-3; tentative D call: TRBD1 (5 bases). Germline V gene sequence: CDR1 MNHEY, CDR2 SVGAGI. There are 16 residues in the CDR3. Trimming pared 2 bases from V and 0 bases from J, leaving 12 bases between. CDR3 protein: CASSYTYAGSTDTQYF. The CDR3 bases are TGTGCCAGCAGTTACACCTACGCAGGGAGCACAGATACGCAGTATTTT.

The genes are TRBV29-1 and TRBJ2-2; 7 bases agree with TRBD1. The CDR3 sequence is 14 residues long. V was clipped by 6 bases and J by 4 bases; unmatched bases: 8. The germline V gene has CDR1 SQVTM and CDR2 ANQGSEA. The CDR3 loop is CSVLTGSVTGELFF. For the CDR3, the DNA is TGCAGCGTGCTGACAGGGTCGGTCACCGGGGAGCTGTTTTTT.

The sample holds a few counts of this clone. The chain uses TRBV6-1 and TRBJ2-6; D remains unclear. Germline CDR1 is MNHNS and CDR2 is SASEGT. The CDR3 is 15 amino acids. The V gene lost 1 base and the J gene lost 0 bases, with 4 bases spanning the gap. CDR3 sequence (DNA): TGTGCCAGCAGTGAAGACAGCTCTGGGGCCAACGTCCTGACTTTC. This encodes CASSEDSSGANVLTF.

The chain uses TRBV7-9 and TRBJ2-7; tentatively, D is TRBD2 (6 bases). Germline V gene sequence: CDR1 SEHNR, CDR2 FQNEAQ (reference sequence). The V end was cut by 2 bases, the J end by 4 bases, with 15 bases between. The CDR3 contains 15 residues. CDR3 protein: CASSLTAAGDYEQYF. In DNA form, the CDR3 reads TGTGCCAGCAGCTTAACTGCAGCGGGTGATTACGAGCAGTACTTC.